Listed below are T cell receptor beta chains from one sample, sequenced in a study of CD8+ T cells in alopecia areata. The data were produced by immunoSEQ multiplex PCR, yet TCRdb's version contains in-frame clones alone and is incomplete. This table has roughly 140,000 clones, 51% appearing once. This sample comprised CD4+ T cells sorted from blood, obtained at week 0. The receptor source for this set is a human donor with alopecia areata. The conserved cysteine and the conserved F or W are not part of the CDR3 here.

AWSGRAGELF TRBJ2-2 TRBV30
SVETGAADTQY TRBJ2-3 TRBV29-1
ASSYSTGGGETQY TRBJ2-5 TRBV6-6
ASIGVNIQY TRBJ2-4 TRBV6-6
ASSGSRGGRATSYEQY TRBJ2-7 TRBV7-8
ASSPTGSTGELF TRBJ2-2 TRBV2
ASRRAGALTGELF TRBJ2-2 TRBV27
ASSLTFSTDTQY TRBJ2-3 TRBV13
ASSLGGYNQPQH TRBJ1-5 TRBV7-2
ASTRTDGYT TRBJ1-2 TRBV2
ASHPGGHLYEQY TRBJ2-7 TRBV27
ALQQGYT TRBJ1-2 TRBV30
ASSEPGGRAYNEQF TRBJ2-1 TRBV6-1
ASSFSGSNTDTQY TRBJ2-3 TRBV7-6
ASSRTLRETQY TRBJ2-5 TRBV11-2
SVARVMHEQY TRBJ2-7 TRBV29-1